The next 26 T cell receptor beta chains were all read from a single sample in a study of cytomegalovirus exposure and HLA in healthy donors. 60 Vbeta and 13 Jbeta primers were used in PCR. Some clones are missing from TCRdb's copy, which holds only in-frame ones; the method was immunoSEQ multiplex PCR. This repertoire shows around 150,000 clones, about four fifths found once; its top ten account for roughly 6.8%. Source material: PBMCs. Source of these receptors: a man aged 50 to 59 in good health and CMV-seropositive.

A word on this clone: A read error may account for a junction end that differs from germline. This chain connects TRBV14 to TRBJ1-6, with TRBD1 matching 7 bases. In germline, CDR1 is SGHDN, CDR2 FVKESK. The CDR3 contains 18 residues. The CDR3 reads CASSQGRRDRVYNSPLHF. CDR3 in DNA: TGTGCCAGCAGTCAAGGACGTAGGGACAGAGTGTATAATTCACCCCTCCACTTT.

CDR3 amino acids: CASSQDRLAGTGEQYF. In DNA form, the CDR3 reads TGTGCCAGCAGCCAAGACCGCCTAGCGGGAACGGGAGAGCAGTACTTC. The V and J genes are TRBV4-2 and TRBJ2-7; 9 bases agree with TRBD2. V gave up 0 bases and J gave up 7 bases; unmatched junction bases: 10. The CDR3 runs to 16 residues. CDR1 and CDR2 from the germline V gene are LGHNA and YNFKEQ.

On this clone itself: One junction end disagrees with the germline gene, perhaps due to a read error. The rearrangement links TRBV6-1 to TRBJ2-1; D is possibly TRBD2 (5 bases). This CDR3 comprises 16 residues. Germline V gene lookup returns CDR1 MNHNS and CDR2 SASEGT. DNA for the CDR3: TGTGCCAGCAGTGACTTTGGAGGCGTCTCCCACAATGAGCAGTTCTTC. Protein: CASSDFGGVSHNEQFF.

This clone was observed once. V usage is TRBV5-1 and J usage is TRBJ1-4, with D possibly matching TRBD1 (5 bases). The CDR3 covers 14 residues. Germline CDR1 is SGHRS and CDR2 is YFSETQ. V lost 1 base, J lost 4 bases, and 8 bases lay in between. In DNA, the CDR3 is TGCGCCAGCAGCTTGACAGGAGTTAATGAAAAACTGTTTTTT. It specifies CASSLTGVNEKLFF.

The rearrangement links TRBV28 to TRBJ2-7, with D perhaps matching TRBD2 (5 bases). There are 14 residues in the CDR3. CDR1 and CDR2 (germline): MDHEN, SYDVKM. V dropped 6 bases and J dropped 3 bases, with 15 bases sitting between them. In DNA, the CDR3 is TGTGCCAGCAGCATCTCGATAGGACTCTACGAGCAGTACTTC. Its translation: CASSISIGLYEQYF.

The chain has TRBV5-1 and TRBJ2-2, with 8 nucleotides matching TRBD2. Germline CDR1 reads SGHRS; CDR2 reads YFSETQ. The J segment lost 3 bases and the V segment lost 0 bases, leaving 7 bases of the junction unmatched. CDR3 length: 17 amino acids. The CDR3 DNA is TGCGCCAGCAGCTTGGAGTCTAGCGGGTATGACACCGGGGAGCTGTTTTTT. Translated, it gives CASSLESSGYDTGELFF.

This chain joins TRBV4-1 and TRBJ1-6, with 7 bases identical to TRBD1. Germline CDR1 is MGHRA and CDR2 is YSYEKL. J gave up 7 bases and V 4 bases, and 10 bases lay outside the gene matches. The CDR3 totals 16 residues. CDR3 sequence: CASSLAEQGINSPLHF. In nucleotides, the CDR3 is TGCGCCAGCAGCCTAGCCGAACAGGGGATCAATTCACCCCTCCACTTT.

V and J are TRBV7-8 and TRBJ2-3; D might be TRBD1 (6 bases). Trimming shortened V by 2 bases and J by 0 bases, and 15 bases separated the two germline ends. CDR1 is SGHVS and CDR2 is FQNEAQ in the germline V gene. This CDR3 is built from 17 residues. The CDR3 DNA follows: TGTGCCAGCAGCTTATCCCTCAGGGGTGCTAGCACAGATACGCAGTATTTT. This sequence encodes CASSLSLRGASTDTQYF.

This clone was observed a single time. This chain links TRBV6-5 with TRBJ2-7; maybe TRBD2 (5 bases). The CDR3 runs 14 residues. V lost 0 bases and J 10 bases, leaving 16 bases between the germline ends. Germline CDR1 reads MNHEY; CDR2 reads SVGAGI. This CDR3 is CASSYSGNRLEQYF. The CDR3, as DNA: TGTGCCAGCAGTTACTCCGGGAACCGCCTAGAACAGTACTTC.

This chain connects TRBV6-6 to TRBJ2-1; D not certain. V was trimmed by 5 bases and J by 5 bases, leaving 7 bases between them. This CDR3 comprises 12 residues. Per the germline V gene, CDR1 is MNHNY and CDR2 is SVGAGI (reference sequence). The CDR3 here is CASSPSDNEQFF. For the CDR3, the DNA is TGTGCCAGCAGTCCATCAGACAATGAGCAGTTCTTC.

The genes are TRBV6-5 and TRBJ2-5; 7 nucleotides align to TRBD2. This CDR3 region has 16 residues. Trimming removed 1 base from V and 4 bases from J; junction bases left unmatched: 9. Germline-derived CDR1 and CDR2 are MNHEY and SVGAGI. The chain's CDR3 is CASSYLGGSVGETQYF. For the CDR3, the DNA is TGTGCCAGCAGTTACTTAGGCGGGAGCGTGGGAGAGACCCAGTACTTC.

CDR3 in amino acids: CASSLRTSGDPLTDTQYF. CDR3 nucleotide sequence: TGTGCCAGCAGCTTAAGGACTAGCGGGGACCCACTTACAGATACGCAGTATTTT. V and J are TRBV5-4 and TRBJ2-3, with TRBD2 identical over 12 bases. Germline trimming cut 2 bases from V and 3 bases from J; bases unmatched to any gene: 10. The germline V gene encodes CDR1 SGHNT and CDR2 YYREEE (reference sequence). The CDR3 runs 18 residues.

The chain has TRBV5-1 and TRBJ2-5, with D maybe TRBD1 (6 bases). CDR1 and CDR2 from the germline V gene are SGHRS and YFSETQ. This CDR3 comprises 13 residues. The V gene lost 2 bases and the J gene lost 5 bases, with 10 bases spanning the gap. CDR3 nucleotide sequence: TGCGCCAGCAGCTTCTCCCAGGGGGAGACCCAGTACTTC. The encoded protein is CASSFSQGETQYF.

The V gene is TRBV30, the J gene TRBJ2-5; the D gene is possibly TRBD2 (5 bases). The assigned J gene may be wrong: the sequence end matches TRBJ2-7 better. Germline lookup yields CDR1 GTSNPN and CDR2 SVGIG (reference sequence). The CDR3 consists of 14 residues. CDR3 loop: CAWSPSGYSYEQYF. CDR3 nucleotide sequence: TGTGCCTGGAGTCCCAGCGGATATTCCTACGAGCAGTACTTC.

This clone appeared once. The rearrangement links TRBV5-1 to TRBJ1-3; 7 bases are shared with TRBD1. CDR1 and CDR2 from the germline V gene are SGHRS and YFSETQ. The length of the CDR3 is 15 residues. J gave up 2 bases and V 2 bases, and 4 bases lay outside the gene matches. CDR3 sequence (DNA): TGCGCCAGCAGCTTCGCCGGGACAGCTGGAAACACCATATATTTT. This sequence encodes CASSFAGTAGNTIYF.

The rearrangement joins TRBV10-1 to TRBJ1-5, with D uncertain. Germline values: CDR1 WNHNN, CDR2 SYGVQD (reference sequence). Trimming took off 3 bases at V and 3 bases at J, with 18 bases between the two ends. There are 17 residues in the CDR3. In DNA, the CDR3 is TGCGCCAGCAGTGACTGGTCCAGGCAAGCTTTCAATCAGCCCCAGCATTTT. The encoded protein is CASSDWSRQAFNQPQHF.

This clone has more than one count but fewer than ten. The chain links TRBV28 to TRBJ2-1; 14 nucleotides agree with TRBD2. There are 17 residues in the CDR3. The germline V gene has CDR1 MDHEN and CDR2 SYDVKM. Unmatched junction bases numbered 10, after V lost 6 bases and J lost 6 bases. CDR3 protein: CASSPGLAGDRPNEQFF. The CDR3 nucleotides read TGTGCCAGCAGCCCGGGACTAGCGGGAGATCGCCCCAATGAGCAGTTCTTC.

The CDR3 region is CASSLVVGTGASKNIQYF. CDR3 sequence (DNA): TGTGCCAGCAGCTTAGTTGTAGGGACAGGGGCTTCCAAAAACATTCAGTACTTC. J is TRBJ2-4 and V is TRBV7-9; 10 nucleotides align to TRBD1. Germline lookup yields CDR1 SEHNR and CDR2 FQNEAQ (reference sequence). The CDR3 sequence is 18 residues long. Trimming removed 1 base from V and 2 bases from J; junction bases left unmatched: 8.

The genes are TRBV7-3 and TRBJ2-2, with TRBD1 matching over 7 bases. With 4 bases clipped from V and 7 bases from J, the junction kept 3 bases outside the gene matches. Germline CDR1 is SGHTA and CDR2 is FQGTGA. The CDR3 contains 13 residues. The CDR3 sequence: CASSSQGNGELFF. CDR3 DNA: TGTGCCAGCAGCTCACAGGGGAACGGGGAGCTGTTTTTT.

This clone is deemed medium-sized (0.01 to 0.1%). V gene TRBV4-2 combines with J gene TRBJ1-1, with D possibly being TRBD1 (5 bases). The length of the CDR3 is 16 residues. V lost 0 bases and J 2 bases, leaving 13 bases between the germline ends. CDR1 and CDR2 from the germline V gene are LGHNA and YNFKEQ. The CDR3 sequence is CASSQDHNQGNTEAFF. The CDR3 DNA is TGTGCCAGCAGCCAAGATCACAACCAGGGAAACACTGAAGCTTTCTTT.

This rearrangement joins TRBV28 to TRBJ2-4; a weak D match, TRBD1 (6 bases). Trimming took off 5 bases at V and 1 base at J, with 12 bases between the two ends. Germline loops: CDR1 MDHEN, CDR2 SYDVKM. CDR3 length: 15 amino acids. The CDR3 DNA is TGTGCCAGCAGTCTTTCACAGGGTGCCAAAAACATTCAGTACTTC. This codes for CASSLSQGAKNIQYF. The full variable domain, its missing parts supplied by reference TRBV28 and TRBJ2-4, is DVKVTQSSRYLVKRTGEKVFLECVQDMDHENMFWYRQDPGLGLRLIYFSYDVKMKEKGDIPEGYSVSREKKERFSLILESASTNQTSMYLCASSLSQGAKNIQYFGAGTRLSVL.

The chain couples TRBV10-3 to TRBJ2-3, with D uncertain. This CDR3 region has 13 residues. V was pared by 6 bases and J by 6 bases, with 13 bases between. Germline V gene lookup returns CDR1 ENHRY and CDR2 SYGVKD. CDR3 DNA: TGTGCCATCAGGATAGATGACGGGGATACGCAGTATTTT. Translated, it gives CAIRIDDGDTQYF.

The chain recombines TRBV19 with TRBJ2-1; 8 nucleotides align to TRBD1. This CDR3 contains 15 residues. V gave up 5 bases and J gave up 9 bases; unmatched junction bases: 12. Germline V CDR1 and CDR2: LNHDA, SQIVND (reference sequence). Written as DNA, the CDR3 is TGTGCCAGTAGTCTGAGGCAGGGGGCTCGCGGTGAGCAGTTCTTC. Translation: CASSLRQGARGEQFF.

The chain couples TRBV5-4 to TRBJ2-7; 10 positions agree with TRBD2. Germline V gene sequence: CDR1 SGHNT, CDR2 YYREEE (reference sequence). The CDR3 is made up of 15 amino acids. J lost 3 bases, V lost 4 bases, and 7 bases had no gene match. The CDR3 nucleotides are TGTGCCAGCAGCCCGAGGACTAGCGGACTCTACGAGCAGTACTTC. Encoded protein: CASSPRTSGLYEQYF.

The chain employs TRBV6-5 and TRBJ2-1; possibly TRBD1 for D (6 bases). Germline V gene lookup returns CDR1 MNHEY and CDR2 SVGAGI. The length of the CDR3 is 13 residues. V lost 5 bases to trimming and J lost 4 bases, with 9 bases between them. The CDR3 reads CASSLDSYNEQFF. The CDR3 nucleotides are TGTGCCAGCAGTCTGGACAGTTACAATGAGCAGTTCTTC.

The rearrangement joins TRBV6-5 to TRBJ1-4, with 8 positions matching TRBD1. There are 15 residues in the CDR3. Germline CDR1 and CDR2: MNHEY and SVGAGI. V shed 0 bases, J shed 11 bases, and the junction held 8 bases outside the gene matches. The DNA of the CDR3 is TGTGCCAGCAGTTACTCGATCACAGGGGGAGGGAAACTGTTTTTT. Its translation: CASSYSITGGGKLFF.